A single sample gave rise to the 2 T cell receptor beta chains below, sequenced in a study of vaccination effects on CD4 cells after COVID-19. Which antigens these TCRs recognize remains unknown. Expansion with viral peptide pools was applied to antigen-specific CD4+ T cells by the ViraFEST assay prior to sequencing. After more than 8 days in culture, the CD4+ T cells were isolated. By PCR, the person was confirmed to have had SARS-CoV-2 infection between March and December 2020. Data came from immunoSEQ multiplex PCR; TCRdb stores just in-frame clones and leaves some out. The sample carries roughly 24,000 clones, 60% to 80% recorded once. The source material was CD4+ T cells from PBMCs cultured with SARS-CoV-2 spike peptides, sampled before COVID-19 vaccination. These receptors all stem from a human donor who had a prior SARS-CoV-2 infection.

This clone has only one observation. The chain carries TRBV28 and TRBJ2-5, with TRBD2 matching over 12 bases. CDR1 and CDR2 from the germline V gene are MDHEN and SYDVKM. The V and J ends lost 0 bases and 5 bases, in that order; junction bases with no gene match: 4. The CDR3 has 16 residues. The CDR3 reads CASSLWTSGRDETQYF. CDR3 DNA sequence: TGTGCCAGCAGTTTATGGACTAGCGGGAGAGATGAGACCCAGTACTTC.

The chain recombines TRBV2 with TRBJ1-5, with unresolved D. Germline loops: CDR1 SNHLY, CDR2 FYNNEI. Trimming removed 6 bases at V and 6 bases at J, with 12 bases between. This CDR3 region has 13 residues. CDR3 DNA sequence: TGTGCCAGCAGCGCGGCGGGCGGTCAGCCCCAGCATTTT. It codes for CASSAAGGQPQHF. Variable domain in full (rest from reference TRBV2 and TRBJ1-5): EPEVTQTPSHQVTQMGQEVILRCVPISNHLYFYWYRQILGQKVEFLVSFYNNEISEKSEIFDDQFSVERPDGSNFTLKIRSTKLEDSAMYFCASSAAGGQPQHFGDGTRLSIL.